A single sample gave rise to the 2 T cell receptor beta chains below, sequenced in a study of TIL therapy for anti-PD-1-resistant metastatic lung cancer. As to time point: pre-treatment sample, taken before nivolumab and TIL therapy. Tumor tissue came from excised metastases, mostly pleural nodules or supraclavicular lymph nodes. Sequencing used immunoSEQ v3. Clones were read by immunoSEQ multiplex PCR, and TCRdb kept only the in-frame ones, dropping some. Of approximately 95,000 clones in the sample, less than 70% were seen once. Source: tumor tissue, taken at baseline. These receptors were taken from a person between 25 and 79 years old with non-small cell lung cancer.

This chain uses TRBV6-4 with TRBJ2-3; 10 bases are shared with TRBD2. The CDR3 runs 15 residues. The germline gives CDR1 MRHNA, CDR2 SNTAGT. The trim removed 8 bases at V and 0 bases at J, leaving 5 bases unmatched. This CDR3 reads CASARTSGSTDTQYF. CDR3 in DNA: TGTGCCAGCGCAAGGACTAGCGGAAGCACAGATACGCAGTATTTT.

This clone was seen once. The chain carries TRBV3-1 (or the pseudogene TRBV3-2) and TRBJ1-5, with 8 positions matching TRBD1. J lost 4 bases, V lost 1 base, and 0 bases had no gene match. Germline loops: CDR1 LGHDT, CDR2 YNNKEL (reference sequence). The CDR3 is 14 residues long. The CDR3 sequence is CASSQGDRNQPQHF. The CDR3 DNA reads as TGTGCCAGCAGCCAAGGGGACAGGAATCAGCCCCAGCATTTT.